This entry is about one T cell receptor (beta chain). Repertoires were generated with immunoSEQ multiplex PCR, while TCRdb's copy carries only in-frame clones and drops some. The sample has fewer than 350,000 clones, around nine tenths seen once; the top ten hold about 0.85%. This specimen belongs to a study of cytomegalovirus exposure and HLA in healthy donors. Germline loops: CDR1 SGHAT, CDR2 FQNNGV. This CDR3 comprises 15 residues. Deletions cut 0 bases from V and 0 bases from J, with 6 bases between. This chain joins TRBV11-2 and TRBJ2-1; D ambiguous. The sample was PBMCs. The clonotype originates from a woman aged 18-29 years in good health and CMV-seronegative. CDR3 nucleotide sequence: TGTGCCAGCAGCTTAGACATCATCTCCTACAATGAGCAGTTCTTC. This gives the protein CASSLDIISYNEQFF.